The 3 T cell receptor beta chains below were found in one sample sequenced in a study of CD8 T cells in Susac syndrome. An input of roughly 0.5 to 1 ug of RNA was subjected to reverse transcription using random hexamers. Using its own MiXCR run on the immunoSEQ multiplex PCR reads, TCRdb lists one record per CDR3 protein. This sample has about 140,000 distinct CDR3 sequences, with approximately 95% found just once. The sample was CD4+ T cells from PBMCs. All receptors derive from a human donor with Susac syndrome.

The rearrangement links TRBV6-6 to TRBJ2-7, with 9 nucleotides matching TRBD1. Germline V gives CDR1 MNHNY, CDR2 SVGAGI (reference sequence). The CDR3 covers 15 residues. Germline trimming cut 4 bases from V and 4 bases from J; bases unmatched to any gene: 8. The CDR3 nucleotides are TGTGCCAGCAGTTCCCGGGACAGGGCTGTTTACGAGCAGTACTTC. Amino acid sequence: CASSSRDRAVYEQYF.

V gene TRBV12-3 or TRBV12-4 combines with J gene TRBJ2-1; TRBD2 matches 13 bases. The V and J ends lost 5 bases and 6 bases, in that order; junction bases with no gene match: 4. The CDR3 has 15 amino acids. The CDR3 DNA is TGTGCCAGCAGTAGGACTAGCGGGGGTGTCAATGAGCAGTTCTTC. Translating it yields CASSRTSGGVNEQFF.

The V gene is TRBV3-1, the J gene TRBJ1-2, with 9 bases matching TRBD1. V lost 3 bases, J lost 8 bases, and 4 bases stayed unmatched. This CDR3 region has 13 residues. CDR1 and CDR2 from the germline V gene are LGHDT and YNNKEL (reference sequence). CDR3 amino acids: CASSHRTGVGYTF. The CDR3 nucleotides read TGTGCCAGCAGCCATCGGACAGGGGTCGGCTACACCTTC.